The present entry profiles one T cell receptor (beta chain) with its context. This sample stems from a study of cytomegalovirus exposure and HLA in healthy donors. The CDR3 has 16 amino acids. V lost 2 bases and J 0 bases, leaving 14 bases between the germline ends. The germline V gene has CDR1 MDHEN and CDR2 SYDVKM. TCRdb's copy holds only in-frame clones and misses some; the assay was immunoSEQ multiplex PCR. Here the sample spans some 60,000 clones, approximately 96% being singletons. The rearrangement joins TRBV28 to TRBJ2-7; the D gene is possibly TRBD1 (6 bases). Sequences were obtained from PBMCs. This receptor was taken from a man between 18 and 29 years old in good health and CMV-seronegative. CDR3 nucleotide sequence: TGTGCCAGCAGTTTACTTTCGAGGGGGAGCTCCTACGAGCAGTACTTC. Translated: CASSLLSRGSSYEQYF.